What follows are 8 T cell receptor beta chains derived from one specimen sequenced in a study of blood T cell repertoires in COVID-19. Profiling relied on immunoSEQ multiplex PCR, and the TCRdb table lists in-frame clones only, not all of them. The sample includes hundreds of thousands of clones, roughly nine tenths of them seen just once. The sequencing sample was made of PBMCs or T cells enriched from blood (not recorded which). The receptors shown here come from a woman aged 45-65 years who had recovered from COVID-19.

The table lists this clone with a count of one. The CDR3 loop is CASSSGQGEFYEQYF. As DNA, the CDR3 is TGTGCCAGCAGTTCGGGACAGGGGGAGTTCTACGAGCAGTACTTC. V is TRBV6-5 and J is TRBJ2-7, with 11 positions matching TRBD1. J gave up 3 bases and V 4 bases, and 5 bases lay outside the gene matches. In germline, CDR1 is MNHEY, CDR2 SVGAGI. The CDR3 consists of 15 residues.

This sequence joins TRBV28 and TRBJ2-7; TRBD1 aligns across 9 bases. The CDR3 extends over 15 amino acids. Trimming cost V 2 bases and J 5 bases; bases outside gene matches: 7. CDR1 is MDHEN and CDR2 is SYDVKM in the germline V gene. CDR3 DNA: TGTGCCAGCAGTTTAGCCGGGACAGGGATACACGAGCAGTACTTC. As protein: CASSLAGTGIHEQYF.

This chain joins TRBV11-2 and TRBJ2-5; 10 positions match TRBD1. The length of the CDR3 is 16 residues. J gave up 4 bases and V 2 bases, and 7 bases lay outside the gene matches. From germline, CDR1 is SGHAT and CDR2 FQNNGV. Here the CDR3 reads CASSLFGTGVGETQYF. The DNA of the CDR3 is TGTGCCAGCAGCTTATTCGGGACAGGGGTGGGAGAGACCCAGTACTTC.

CDR3: CASSQSTGQVPNTGELFF. The CDR3 DNA reads TGCGCCAGCAGCCAGTCTACCGGACAGGTACCGAACACCGGGGAGCTGTTTTTT. The chain couples TRBV4-3 to TRBJ2-2; 7 bases fit TRBD1. Trimming at V came to 3 bases and at J to 0 bases, leaving 10 bases not matched to a gene. The CDR3 is made up of 18 amino acids. CDR1 and CDR2 (germline): LGHNA, YSLEER.

The chain uses TRBV7-2 and TRBJ2-1; D might be TRBD2 (5 bases). Germline-derived CDR1 and CDR2 are SGHTA and FQGNSA. Trimming removed 0 bases from V and 4 bases from J, with 10 bases in between. The CDR3 has 15 amino acids. CDR3 bases: TGTGCCAGCAGCTTAGCCGCTAGCAGGTACAATGAGCAGTTCTTC. It translates to CASSLAASRYNEQFF.

The V call is TRBV10-3, the J call TRBJ2-1, with D possibly TRBD2 on 6 matching bases. Trimming shortened V by 2 bases and J by 2 bases, and 10 bases separated the two germline ends. The CDR3 has 15 residues. Germline CDR1 and CDR2: ENHRY and SYGVKD. The CDR3: CAISEGGVAYNEQFF. DNA for the CDR3: TGTGCCATCAGTGAGGGAGGGGTAGCCTACAATGAGCAGTTCTTC.

This chain uses TRBV11-3 with TRBJ1-1; the D gene is possibly TRBD1 (5 bases). The V and J ends lost 1 base and 1 base respectively, with 10 bases between them. The germline V gene encodes CDR1 SGHNT and CDR2 YENEEA. CDR3 length equals 15 residues. CDR3 region: CASSLGRGKNTEAFF. DNA for the CDR3: TGTGCCAGCAGCTTAGGGCGGGGGAAGAACACTGAAGCTTTCTTT.

CDR3 amino acids: CASSPSRGSGANVLTF. Written as DNA, the CDR3 is TGTGCCAGCAGTCCCTCGAGAGGCTCCGGGGCCAACGTCCTGACTTTC. The rearrangement joins TRBV6-6 to TRBJ2-6; no reliable D call. Germline assignment: CDR1 MNHNY and CDR2 SVGAGI (reference sequence). This CDR3 comprises 16 residues. The ends were cut back, 5 bases at V and 4 bases at J, with 15 bases in the middle.